This T cell receptor (beta chain) is drawn from a study of beta chain features in type 1 diabetes. General study findings and limits: The similarity of naive, central memory and Treg TCRB repertoires appeared greater among patients than among healthy donors. Researchers report that Type 1 diabetes patients had moderately but significantly shorter TCRB CDR3s across all four CD4+ subsets.

The V gene lost 6 bases and the J gene lost 0 bases, with 6 bases spanning the gap. The germline V gene encodes CDR1 MDHEN and CDR2 SYDVKM. CDR3 length: 13 amino acids. The investigators reverse transcribed all of the isolated RNA, so they sequenced expressed TCRB transcripts. Some clones are missing from TCRdb's copy, which holds only in-frame ones; the method was immunoSEQ multiplex PCR. The sample gives under 400,000 clones, roughly 13% of which show up once; under 0.02% is in the top ten. Notes on this clone: Its antigen is unidentified.

The rearrangement uses TRBV28 and TRBJ1-5, with TRBD1 as a possible D gene (5 bases). The source of this sequence is a man younger than 30 in good health. Material for sequencing was naive CD4+ T cells from blood. CDR3 amino acids: CASRTDSNQPQHF. CDR3 in DNA: TGTGCCAGCAGGACAGATAGCAATCAGCCCCAGCATTTT. Full variable domain (outside the CDR3, taken from reference TRBV28 and TRBJ1-5): DVKVTQSSRYLVKRTGEKVFLECVQDMDHENMFWYRQDPGLGLRLIYFSYDVKMKEKGDIPEGYSVSREKKERFSLILESASTNQTSMYLCASRTDSNQPQHFGDGTRLSIL.